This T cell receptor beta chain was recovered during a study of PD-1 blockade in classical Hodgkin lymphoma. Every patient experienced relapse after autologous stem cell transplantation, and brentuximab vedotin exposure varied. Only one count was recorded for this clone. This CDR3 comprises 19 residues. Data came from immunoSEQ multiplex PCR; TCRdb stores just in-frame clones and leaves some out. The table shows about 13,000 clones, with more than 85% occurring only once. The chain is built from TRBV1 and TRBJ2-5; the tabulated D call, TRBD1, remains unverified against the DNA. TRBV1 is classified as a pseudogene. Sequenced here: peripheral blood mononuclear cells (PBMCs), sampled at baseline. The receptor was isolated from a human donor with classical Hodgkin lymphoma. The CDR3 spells CTSSQETPSCYRSQETQYF. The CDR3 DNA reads TGCACCAGCAGCCAAGAAACTCCATCGTGCTACAGGTCGCAAGAGACCCAGTACTTC.